This is a list of T cell receptor beta chains from one sample in a study of control samples from healthy donors and cancer patients. Measured with immunoSEQ multiplex PCR; TCRdb has only the in-frame clones, and not every one. The sample yields tens of thousands of clones, roughly 86% seen once. The specimen sequenced was blood. Source of these receptors: a man aged 45-65 years in good health. Each CDR3 is given with its conserved first and last residue. Each record gives: CDR3 protein, CDR3 DNA, clone size, D gene, V gene, CDR3 length, J gene. A D gene is named only where the DNA matches it firmly. Some rows have no size entry. The others give once, few or many, or a class for an expanded clone.

CDR3 protein: CASSPEQGVFFYGYTF
CDR3 DNA: TGCGCCAGCAGCCCCGAGCAGGGAGTTTTCTTCTATGGCTACACCTTC
clone size: .
D gene: .
V gene: TRBV5-1
CDR3 length: 16
J gene: TRBJ1-2

CDR3 protein: CASSVYAQGVSTDTQYF
CDR3 DNA: TGTGCCAGCAGCGTTTATGCACAGGGGGTTAGCACAGATACGCAGTATTTT
clone size: .
D gene: TRBD1
V gene: TRBV5-5
CDR3 length: 17
J gene: TRBJ2-3

CDR3 protein: CASSGTGGTGELFF
CDR3 DNA: TGCGCCTCCTCCGGGACAGGGGGCACCGGGGAGCTGTTTTTT
clone size: .
D gene: TRBD1
V gene: TRBV5-1
CDR3 length: 14
J gene: TRBJ2-2

CDR3 protein: CASRPGQVYGYTF
CDR3 DNA: TGTGCCAGCAGGCCGGGACAGGTGTATGGCTACACCTTC
clone size: .
D gene: TRBD1
V gene: TRBV6-6
CDR3 length: 13
J gene: TRBJ1-2

CDR3 protein: CASSFWDFSYEQYF
CDR3 DNA: TGTGCCAGCAGCTTCTGGGACTTCTCCTACGAGCAGTACTTC
clone size: .
D gene: .
V gene: TRBV11-2
CDR3 length: 14
J gene: TRBJ2-7

CDR3 protein: CASSSGLPRDYEQYF
CDR3 DNA: TGCGCCAGCAGCTCGGGCCTTCCCCGGGACTACGAGCAGTACTTC
clone size: many
D gene: .
V gene: TRBV5-1
CDR3 length: 15
J gene: TRBJ2-7

CDR3 protein: CASSSPRGGAGRGEFSMNTDTQYF
CDR3 DNA: TGTGCCAGTAGTAGCCCACGGGGGGGGGCCGGTAGGGGAGAGTTTTCGATGAACACAGATACGCAGTATTTT
clone size: .
D gene: TRBD2
V gene: TRBV19
CDR3 length: 24
J gene: TRBJ2-3

CDR3 protein: CASSLGTGAHGDEQFF
CDR3 DNA: TGCGCCAGCAGCTTGGGGACAGGGGCCCATGGGGATGAGCAGTTCTTC
clone size: .
D gene: TRBD1
V gene: TRBV5-1
CDR3 length: 16
J gene: TRBJ2-1

CDR3 protein: CASSERGQPNEKLFF
CDR3 DNA: TGTGCCAGCAGTGAAAGGGGACAGCCTAATGAAAAACTGTTTTTT
clone size: .
D gene: TRBD1
V gene: TRBV6-4
CDR3 length: 15
J gene: TRBJ1-4

CDR3 protein: CATLTGEGATLHF
CDR3 DNA: TGTGCCACATTGACAGGGGAGGGGGCCACCCTCCACTTT
clone size: once
D gene: TRBD1
V gene: TRBV10-3
CDR3 length: 13
J gene: TRBJ1-6

CDR3 protein: CASSPQQRLNTEAFF
CDR3 DNA: TGTGCCAGCAGTCCTCAACAGCGATTGAACACTGAAGCTTTCTTT
clone size: .
D gene: .
V gene: TRBV27
CDR3 length: 15
J gene: TRBJ1-1

CDR3 protein: CASSLGRMNTEAFF
CDR3 DNA: TGTGCCAGCAGTCTTGGAAGAATGAACACTGAAGCTTTCTTT
clone size: .
D gene: .
V gene: TRBV3-1/TRBV3-2
CDR3 length: 14
J gene: TRBJ1-1

CDR3 protein: CASTLGGGNTEAFF
CDR3 DNA: TGTGCCAGCACTCTGGGAGGCGGGAACACTGAAGCTTTCTTT
clone size: .
D gene: .
V gene: TRBV6-5
CDR3 length: 14
J gene: TRBJ1-1

CDR3 protein: CASSEPRPGLGADTQYF
CDR3 DNA: TGTGCCAGCAGTGAGCCCCGACCGGGCCTCGGCGCAGATACGCAGTATTTT
clone size: .
D gene: .
V gene: TRBV25-1
CDR3 length: 17
J gene: TRBJ2-3

CDR3 protein: CATSDLVVGLQEGNTGELFF
CDR3 DNA: TGTGCCACCAGTGATTTAGTAGTGGGACTCCAGGAGGGGAACACCGGGGAGCTGTTTTTT
clone size: once
D gene: .
V gene: TRBV24-1
CDR3 length: 20
J gene: TRBJ2-2

CDR3 protein: CASSPQGGQETQYF
CDR3 DNA: TGTGCCAGCTCACCACAGGGTGGCCAAGAGACCCAGTACTTC
clone size: .
D gene: .
V gene: TRBV18
CDR3 length: 14
J gene: TRBJ2-5

CDR3 protein: CASSLAGGNTEAFF
CDR3 DNA: TGTGCCAGCAGCTTGGCAGGGGGAAACACTGAAGCTTTCTTT
clone size: few
D gene: TRBD1
V gene: TRBV7-3
CDR3 length: 14
J gene: TRBJ1-1

CDR3 protein: CASSEYRGRHTQYF
CDR3 DNA: TGTGCCAGCAGTGAGTACAGGGGGAGACATACGCAGTATTTT
clone size: .
D gene: TRBD1
V gene: TRBV2
CDR3 length: 14
J gene: TRBJ2-3

CDR3 protein: CASSPLYLTDQETQYF
CDR3 DNA: TGTGCCAGCAGCCCACTTTACCTGACCGACCAAGAGACCCAGTACTTC
clone size: .
D gene: .
V gene: TRBV3-1/TRBV3-2
CDR3 length: 16
J gene: TRBJ2-5

CDR3 protein: CASSLAVRNNEQFF
CDR3 DNA: TGCGCCAGCAGCTTGGCCGTCAGAAACAATGAGCAGTTCTTC
clone size: .
D gene: .
V gene: TRBV5-1
CDR3 length: 14
J gene: TRBJ2-1

CDR3 protein: CASSRTDYGYTF
CDR3 DNA: TGTGCCAGCAGCCGAACGGACTATGGCTACACCTTC
clone size: .
D gene: .
V gene: TRBV3-1/TRBV3-2
CDR3 length: 12
J gene: TRBJ1-2

CDR3 protein: CASSLGGGTNGYTF
CDR3 DNA: TGTGCCAGCAGCTTAGGAGGGGGGACCAATGGCTACACCTTC
clone size: .
D gene: .
V gene: TRBV7-2
CDR3 length: 14
J gene: TRBJ1-2

CDR3 protein: CASRGGSGNIQYF
CDR3 DNA: TGTGCCAGCCGAGGAGGCAGTGGTAACATTCAGTACTTC
clone size: .
D gene: .
V gene: TRBV6-5
CDR3 length: 13
J gene: TRBJ2-4

CDR3 protein: CASSRPTGELFF
CDR3 DNA: TGTGCCAGCTCAAGGCCGACCGGGGAGCTGTTTTTT
clone size: .
D gene: .
V gene: TRBV18
CDR3 length: 12
J gene: TRBJ2-2

CDR3 protein: CASSLGGGQPNQPQHF
CDR3 DNA: TGTGCCAGCAGCTTGGGGGGGGGACAGCCCAATCAGCCCCAGCATTTT
clone size: .
D gene: TRBD1
V gene: TRBV5-4
CDR3 length: 16
J gene: TRBJ1-5

CDR3 protein: CASSLNRGSQETQYF
CDR3 DNA: TGTGCTAGCAGCTTAAATCGGGGGTCCCAAGAGACCCAGTACTTC
clone size: .
D gene: .
V gene: TRBV7-7
CDR3 length: 15
J gene: TRBJ2-5

CDR3 protein: CASSYSSNQPQHF
CDR3 DNA: TGTGCCAGCAGTTACAGCTCCAATCAGCCCCAGCATTTT
clone size: .
D gene: .
V gene: TRBV12-3/TRBV12-4
CDR3 length: 13
J gene: TRBJ1-5

CDR3 protein: CASSHRIGREEDTEAFF
CDR3 DNA: TGCGCCAGCAGCCATAGGATAGGCAGGGAGGAAGACACTGAAGCTTTCTTT
clone size: .
D gene: .
V gene: TRBV4-1
CDR3 length: 17
J gene: TRBJ1-1

CDR3 protein: CSASNFQETQYF
CDR3 DNA: TGCAGTGCTAGTAACTTCCAAGAGACCCAGTACTTC
clone size: .
D gene: .
V gene: TRBV20-1
CDR3 length: 12
J gene: TRBJ2-5

CDR3 protein: CASSSERNTGELFF
CDR3 DNA: TGTGCCAGCAGTTCTGAGAGGAACACCGGGGAGCTGTTTTTT
clone size: .
D gene: .
V gene: TRBV6-6
CDR3 length: 14
J gene: TRBJ2-2

CDR3 protein: CASSLGVEQFF
CDR3 DNA: TGTGCCAGCAGCTTAGGGGTTGAGCAGTTCTTC
clone size: .
D gene: .
V gene: TRBV7-3
CDR3 length: 11
J gene: TRBJ2-1

CDR3 protein: CASRGTGTGSRNEQFF
CDR3 DNA: TGTGCCAGCAGGGGGACCGGGACAGGGTCTCGGAATGAGCAGTTCTTC
clone size: .
D gene: TRBD1
V gene: TRBV11-2
CDR3 length: 16
J gene: TRBJ2-1

CDR3 protein: CASSLNVQRTDTQYF
CDR3 DNA: TGTGCCAGCAGCTTAAATGTCCAGCGGACAGATACGCAGTATTTT
clone size: .
D gene: .
V gene: TRBV11-2
CDR3 length: 15
J gene: TRBJ2-3

CDR3 protein: CASSLDHQETQYF
CDR3 DNA: TGTGCCAGCAGCTTAGACCACCAAGAGACCCAGTACTTC
clone size: .
D gene: .
V gene: TRBV7-2
CDR3 length: 13
J gene: TRBJ2-5

CDR3 protein: CASSLGTNSPLHF
CDR3 DNA: TGTGCCAGCAGTTTAGGGACAAATTCACCCCTCCACTTT
clone size: .
D gene: .
V gene: TRBV12-3/TRBV12-4
CDR3 length: 13
J gene: TRBJ1-6

CDR3 protein: CASSLFVGYEQFF
CDR3 DNA: TGCGCCAGCAGCTTGTTCGTGGGCTATGAGCAGTTCTTC
clone size: .
D gene: .
V gene: TRBV5-1
CDR3 length: 13
J gene: TRBJ2-1

CDR3 protein: CASSLTAGAYNEQFF
CDR3 DNA: TGTGCCAGCAGTTTAACGGCGGGGGCTTACAATGAGCAGTTCTTC
clone size: few
D gene: .
V gene: TRBV27
CDR3 length: 15
J gene: TRBJ2-1

CDR3 protein: CASSRDLGSEKLFF
CDR3 DNA: TGTGCCAGCAGCCGGGACCTAGGGAGTGAAAAACTGTTTTTT
clone size: .
D gene: .
V gene: TRBV9
CDR3 length: 14
J gene: TRBJ1-4

CDR3 protein: CASSESWGNPTNEKLFF
CDR3 DNA: TGCGCCAGCAGTGAGTCGTGGGGAAACCCAACTAATGAAAAACTGTTTTTT
clone size: .
D gene: .
V gene: TRBV10-1
CDR3 length: 17
J gene: TRBJ1-4

CDR3 protein: CASSENRGNTEAFF
CDR3 DNA: TGTGCCAGCAGTGAAAACAGGGGAAACACTGAAGCTTTCTTT
clone size: .
D gene: TRBD1
V gene: TRBV6-1
CDR3 length: 14
J gene: TRBJ1-1

CDR3 protein: CASSFRSAYSGANVLTF
CDR3 DNA: TGTGCCAGTAGTTTCCGATCCGCGTACTCTGGGGCCAACGTCCTGACTTTC
clone size: .
D gene: .
V gene: TRBV19
CDR3 length: 17
J gene: TRBJ2-6

CDR3 protein: CSVYGMNTEAFF
CDR3 DNA: TGCAGCGTCTACGGAATGAACACTGAAGCTTTCTTT
clone size: .
D gene: .
V gene: TRBV29-1
CDR3 length: 12
J gene: TRBJ1-1

CDR3 protein: CASSLVIRGAYEQYF
CDR3 DNA: TGTGCCAGCAGCTTAGTCATAAGGGGAGCCTACGAGCAGTACTTC
clone size: .
D gene: .
V gene: TRBV7-2
CDR3 length: 15
J gene: TRBJ2-7

CDR3 protein: CASSLLAGGMDTQYF
CDR3 DNA: TGTGCCAGCAGCCTTCTGGCGGGGGGGATGGATACGCAGTATTTT
clone size: .
D gene: TRBD2
V gene: TRBV5-5
CDR3 length: 15
J gene: TRBJ2-3

CDR3 protein: CASGLAPSREQYF
CDR3 DNA: TGTGCTAGTGGTTTGGCACCCTCCAGGGAGCAGTACTTC
clone size: medium-sized
D gene: .
V gene: TRBV12-5
CDR3 length: 13
J gene: TRBJ2-7